These 7 T cell receptor beta chains were all obtained from the same sample, sequenced in a study of cytomegalovirus exposure and HLA in healthy donors. Vbeta (60) and Jbeta (13) primers were used in the PCR. Some clones are missing from TCRdb's copy, which holds only in-frame ones; the method was immunoSEQ multiplex PCR. Of under 100,000 clones listed, 60% to 85% were seen once; the top ten hold over 4.5%. Input material: PBMCs. These receptors were taken from a young man in good health and CMV-seropositive.

The chain carries TRBV5-1 and TRBJ2-7; 15 bases line up with TRBD2. Germline CDR1 reads SGHRS; CDR2 reads YFSETQ. The trim removed 4 bases at V and 6 bases at J, leaving 14 bases unmatched. The CDR3 totals 18 residues. The CDR3 reads CASSTGLAGGHSLGEQYF. CDR3 coding DNA: TGCGCCAGCAGCACGGGACTAGCGGGAGGCCACAGCCTAGGCGAGCAGTACTTC.

The V and J genes are TRBV4-1 and TRBJ1-2; TRBD1 matches 11 bases. Looked up from germline, CDR1 is MGHRA and CDR2 is YSYEKL. The length of the CDR3 is 16 residues. V shed 2 bases, J shed 4 bases, and the junction held 6 bases outside the gene matches. CDR3 loop: CASSQPRGQGGYGYTF. The CDR3 DNA reads as TGCGCCAGCAGCCAACCCCGGGGACAGGGGGGCTATGGCTACACCTTC.

This chain links TRBV15 with TRBJ1-1, with D uncertain. The V gene lost 5 bases and the J gene lost 10 bases, with 14 bases spanning the gap. Per the germline V gene, CDR1 is LNHNV and CDR2 is YYDKDF (reference sequence). The CDR3 consists of 12 residues. CDR3 bases: TGTGCCACCAGCGGAATGGGAGTAGGAGCTTTCTTT. The encoded protein is CATSGMGVGAFF. Full variable domain (missing parts from reference TRBV15 and TRBJ1-1): DAMVIQNPRYQVTQFGKPVTLSCSQTLNHNVMYWYQQKSSQAPKLLFHYYDKDFNNEADTPDNFQSRRPNTSFCFLDIRSPGLGDTAMYLCATSGMGVGAFFGQGTRLTVV.

The V and J genes are TRBV27 and TRBJ2-7; 7 bases are shared with TRBD1. The CDR3 is 12 residues long. Germline loops: CDR1 MNHEY, CDR2 SMNVEV (reference sequence). Germline trimming cut 5 bases from V and 13 bases from J; bases unmatched to any gene: 11. The CDR3 DNA reads as TGTGCCAGCAGTCAATTCTCCGGGACAGCCTACTTC. Translation: CASSQFSGTAYF.

This sequence joins TRBV5-3 and TRBJ1-1, with 8 bases that match TRBD1. TRBV5-3 is an open reading frame whose function is uncertain. J was trimmed by 0 bases and V by 4 bases; bases with no gene match: 5. This CDR3 has 15 amino acids. CDR3 in amino acids: CARSRQGTMNTEAFF. CDR3 in DNA: TGTGCCAGAAGCCGACAGGGGACCATGAACACTGAAGCTTTCTTT.

V gene TRBV5-1 combines with J gene TRBJ1-5; D is ambiguous. The V end was cut by 0 bases, the J end by 4 bases, with 8 bases between. This CDR3 has 14 residues. The germline gives CDR1 SGHRS, CDR2 YFSETQ. In DNA form, the CDR3 reads TGCGCCAGCAGCTTGGCCGGGTATAATCAGCCCCAGCATTTT. Translated: CASSLAGYNQPQHF.

The chain joins TRBV6-5 to TRBJ2-7; 13 bases match TRBD2. CDR3 size: 16 residues. Germline CDR1 MNHEY, CDR2 SVGAGI. V dropped 0 bases and J dropped 7; count of bases not matched to a gene: 6. The CDR3 sequence: CASSYSRTSGRSEQYF. The CDR3, as DNA: TGTGCCAGCAGTTACTCTAGGACTAGCGGGAGATCGGAGCAGTACTTC.